This T cell receptor (beta chain) was sequenced for a study of cytomegalovirus exposure and HLA in healthy donors (dated 2017 in TCRdb). Regarding the study in general: In an earlier analysis of under 600 of the donors, about 260 Gb of sequence data and approximately 120 million unique TCR beta sequences from roughly 180 million T cells were reported. An early release that covered more than 550 HLA-typed donors contained approximately 300 gigabases of sequencing data and about 93 million unique TCR sequences. Of the 350 to 400 genotyped donors, about 84% fell in the genetic ancestry cluster associated with self-reported Caucasian donors. The aim of the study was to test whether cataloging public T cell receptors could identify signatures of past pathogen exposure. The study used immunosequencing to profile the T cell repertoires of approximately 630 subjects and linked those repertoires to cytomegalovirus serostatus. Along with the roughly 700-subject first cohort, a separate validation cohort of over 90 different subjects was used. The study combined high-throughput TCR immunosequencing, statistical association of individual TCRs with disease status, and machine learning to predict cytomegalovirus infection status. A later analysis re-analyzed previously published TCR beta repertoires from 666 donors and added high-resolution HLA genotyping to study TCR occurrence patterns. Rather than drawing on any new phenotypic data, the later analysis identified candidate immune exposures from TCR beta sequences and the way those sequences occurred across donors. An earlier analysis of around 580 of the donors used high-throughput TCR beta sequencing to judge whether each TCR beta V gene segment behaved as functional or pseudogenic. Donor age, sex, ethnicity and CMV serostatus were compiled alongside the repertoire data. Genome-wide SNP genotypes for about 65% of the roughly 670 donors were used in a later genetic analysis, which treated that subset as a discovery cohort. Every discovery cohort repertoire had been produced on one sequencing platform. Class I and class II HLA loci were covered by the typing at four-digit resolution. Typing coverage differed by locus: A, B, C, DRB1 and DQB1 were typed in about 620-630 donors, DQA1 in 500 to 550, DPA1 in nearly 610, and DPB1 in 400 to 490. Roughly five DR-DQ haplotypes were treated as single units for association and clustering because of strong linkage in the cohort. Among 398 genotyped donors of the cohort, an average of roughly 240,000 unique TCR beta nucleotide sequences were sequenced per donor, roughly 20% of them non-productive. What the study reported, not specific to this receptor: According to a later genetic analysis, donors in an Asian-associated ancestry cluster had fewer N-insertions in productive TCRs than the approximately 650-donor mean. In a later analysis, some 17,000 TCR beta sequences were associated with specific HLA alleles at a false discovery rate of 0.05. When HLA alleles, especially DR and DQ, strongly co-occurred, attributing TCR associations to individual alleles was difficult. Because the 87-base-pair reads could not distinguish some IMGT-functional V segments, including TRBV6-2 and TRBV6-3, those segments were excluded. In vitro tests confirmed that a few of the cytomegalovirus-associated TCR beta chains recognize cytomegalovirus antigens. An earlier analysis of 450 to 750 of the donors showed that most TCR beta V segments appeared in productive rearrangements either about 87% or about 30% of the time, which broadly matched IMGT annotations. The classifier was reported to diagnose cytomegalovirus status with high specificity and sensitivity in both the original and validation cohorts. V-gene and J-gene trimming of TCR beta chains was associated with a missense DCLRE1C variant in a later genetic analysis, and the association was replicated in an independent cohort. Sequencing depth was assumed to be roughly uniform across donors in the presence/absence analyses, though that assumption may not hold. The study gave a list of 150 to 200 TCR beta chains associated with cytomegalovirus. Approximately 16 rarely observed V segments, including chromosome 9 orphons, were excluded from the earlier analysis of several hundred of the donors because counts were too low. In a later analysis, HLA-associated TCR beta chains were found to be more clonally expanded and to have lower generation probabilities than equally common non-associated chains. A later analysis found that most CMV-associated TCR beta chains appeared HLA-restricted, with HLA associations seemingly driven largely by CMV exposure. The sequencing pipeline was judged likely to have produced a cluster of highly shared sequence variants as a technical artifact. According to a later analysis, parvovirus B19, influenza, CMV and Epstein-Barr virus appeared linked to several top co-occurrence clusters. Because HLA typing was missing for some donors at each locus, association tests included only the typed subset. While some public TCRs were present in many individuals, most TCR sequences turned up only very rarely across donors. This cohort had only TCR beta chains sequenced, and the lack of alpha or paired-chain data limited which features could be detected. It was suggested by the authors that the approach could potentially be generalized to other disease states and immunological phenotypes. Linkage disequilibrium might explain the correlated functional status among segregating V segments, but an unknown experimental factor could not be ruled out. According to a later analysis, TCR association rates differed among HLA loci, with DRB1 alleles showing the most associated TCRs and HLA-C alleles showing the fewest. For the cohort, immune exposure information was limited to CMV serostatus. A further reported finding was that TCR beta sequences accurately predicted the HLA-A and HLA-B alleles for most subjects in the first cohort.

After removal of 1 base from V and 0 bases from J, the junction retains 2 bases not matched to a gene. CDR1 and CDR2 (SGHRS, YFSETQ) derive from the germline V gene. The CDR3 covers 15 residues, taking in both the cysteine and the phenylalanine. Of the read, only the CDR3 DNA is kept; its 45 bases are in frame from base 1. The method behind the library was the immunoSEQ multiplex PCR assay. The multiplex PCR relied on a mix of 60 forward primers for TCR Vbeta segments and 13 reverse primers for TCR Jbeta segments. A multiplex PCR assay on genomic DNA amplified the CDR3 region of rearranged TCR beta genes. On the Illumina HiSeq System, the amplified TCR beta libraries were sequenced as 87-base-pair reads. In the paper's pipeline: In a later analysis, tens of millions of unique TCR beta chains were counted across the approximately 670 repertoires, and some 10 million of these chains were shared by at least two donors. Raw reads were error-corrected and collapsed into unique sequences by a nearest-neighbor algorithm in which closely related sequences were merged to remove PCR and sequencing errors. CDR3 sequences were aligned to IMGT reference sequences to assign V, D and J gene segments. For a sequence to be retained, at least a six-nucleotide match to both a V gene segment and a J gene segment was required. A rearrangement was called productive if the CDR3 had no stop codons and remained in frame with V and J, and every other rearrangement was called non-productive. CDR3 was defined by IMGT convention, running from the second conserved V-encoded cysteine to the conserved J-encoded phenylalanine. The earlier analysis of approximately 500 of the donors excluded sequences that lacked an unambiguous match to a single V gene segment. An earlier analysis of 587 of the donors called V segments functional above 56.7% productive rearrangements and segregating when the between-donor standard deviation exceeded 5%. To diagnose cytomegalovirus status from the catalog of TCR beta chain sequences, a statistical classification framework was built. V and J gene assignment, in a later analysis, came from comparing TCR nucleotide sequences with IMGT/GENE-DB human TR gene sequences. In a later analysis, CDR3 sequences and most-parsimonious VDJ recombination scenarios were assigned using the TCRdist pipeline. In a later analysis, each TCR beta chain was defined by its CDR3 amino acid sequence together with its V-gene family, and reads without a unique V-gene family were excluded. To address suspected cross-contamination and a sequencing artifact, a later analysis removed 550 to 750 highly shared, low-generation-probability nucleotide sequences. For each public chain, a later analysis derived a clonal expansion index from normalized ranks of inferred template counts within each repertoire. In a later analysis, generation probabilities were computed using a VDJ recombination model fitted to out-of-frame rearrangements, and the results were checked against IGoR. Hypergeometric tests were used in a later analysis to score TCR-TCR, TCR-HLA and TCR-CMV co-occurrence, with a repertoire-size bias correction applied to the TCR pairs. A later analysis estimated false discovery rates by permuting HLA or CMV assignments 20 times. In a later analysis, co-occurring TCRs were grouped using DBSCAN, with TCRdist sequence similarity added in when clustering inside HLA-allele-positive subsets. Co-occurrence clustering excluded repertoires with fewer than 30,000 or more than 120,000 public chains, plus five with anomalous nucleotide sharing. TCRdb took over this immuneACCESS table, retaining in-frame rearrangements with V and J assigned. Such tables are incomplete; in checked studies, under half of the missing clones stem from an unresolved V gene, and the remainder is unexplained. That table supplies the V and J calls and clone size; D and trimming were determined from the DNA. The sample table contains about 120,000 clones; only one count was recorded for 80% to 90% of them. The ten biggest clones cover around 1.9% of the sample.

The cohort consisted of 650 to 850 healthy bone marrow donors. All cohort members were sampled while nominally healthy, although unrecorded immune exposures were likely present. The donor tested CMV seronegative, placing the donor among the approximately 400 seronegative members of the cohort. A peripheral blood sample was provided by each donor, and peripheral blood mononuclear cells were used for TCR beta sequencing. The Qiagen DNeasy Blood Extraction Kit was used to extract genomic DNA from the blood cell samples. Turning to this clone: It has no known antigen specificity. No much larger clone exists at a distance of one base, and base qualities are not known.

Rearrangement joined TRBV5-1 to TRBJ2-3; TRBD2 aligns with 7 central bases. The material sequenced was PBMCs. This sequence was found in a man aged 40-55 years in good health and CMV-seronegative. Here the CDR3 is given as CASSLRGESTDTQYF. The nucleotides are TGCGCCAGCAGCTTGCGGGGGGAAAGCACAGATACGCAGTATTTT. The variable domain in full, with residues beyond the CDR3 obtained from the reference TRBV5-1 and TRBJ2-3 genes, is KAGVTQTPRYLIKTRGQQVTLSCSPISGHRSVSWYQQTPGQGLQFLFEYFSETQRNKGNFPGRFSGRQFSNSRSEMNVSTLELGDSALYLCASSLRGESTDTQYFGPGTRLTVL.